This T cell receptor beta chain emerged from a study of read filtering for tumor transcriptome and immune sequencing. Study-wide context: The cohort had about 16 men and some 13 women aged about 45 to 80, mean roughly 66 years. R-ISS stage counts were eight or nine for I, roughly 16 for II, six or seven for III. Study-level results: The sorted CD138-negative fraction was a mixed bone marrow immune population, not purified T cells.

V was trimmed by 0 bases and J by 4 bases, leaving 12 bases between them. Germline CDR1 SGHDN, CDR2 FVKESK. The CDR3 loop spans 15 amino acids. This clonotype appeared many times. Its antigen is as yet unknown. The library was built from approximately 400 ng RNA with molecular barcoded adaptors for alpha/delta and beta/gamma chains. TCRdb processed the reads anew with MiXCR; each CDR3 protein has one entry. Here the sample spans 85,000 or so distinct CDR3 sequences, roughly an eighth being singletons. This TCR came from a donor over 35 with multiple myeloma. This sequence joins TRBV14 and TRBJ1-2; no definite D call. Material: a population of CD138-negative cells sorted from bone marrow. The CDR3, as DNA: TGTGCCAGCAGCCAAGAAAGCGCGCGACTCTATGGCTACACCTTC. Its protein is CASSQESARLYGYTF.